This passage covers 13 T cell receptor beta chains from one sample sequenced in a study of T cell repertoires in cytomegalovirus infection. Antigens of these TCRs are unknown. In TCRdb, the reads were re-called with MiXCR into one record per CDR3 protein. The sample has approximately 910,000 distinct CDR3 sequences; 25% to 40% are singletons. The specimen comprised cultured CD8+ T cells from PBMCs, sampled from culture after CMV antigen stimulation. These receptors originate from a human donor in good health (CMV status not recorded). Some clones in this sample may be carry-over from other donors' samples.

As to this clonotype: It may be a read error: a sequence one base away is much more abundant. The chain is built from TRBV7-6 and TRBJ2-3; possible D gene TRBD2, 7 bases. Germline CDR1 and CDR2: SGHVS and FNYEAQ. The CDR3 runs to 17 residues. CDR3 sequence: CASSTDRYGGNTDMQYF. The DNA of the CDR3 is TGTGCCAGCAGCACGGACAGATACGGGGGGAACACAGATATGCAGTATTTT.

This clonotype was seen many times. The rearrangement joins TRBV12-3 or TRBV12-4 to TRBJ1-1; D gene uncertain. CDR3 length equals 14 residues. Trimming removed 2 bases at V and 1 base at J, with 8 bases between. In DNA form, the CDR3 reads TGTGCCAGCAGTTTATGGGCAGCGAACACTGAAGCTTTCTTT. Amino acid sequence: CASSLWAANTEAFF.

The chain combines TRBV6-1 with TRBJ1-5; 7 bases align to TRBD1. V dropped 1 base and J dropped 7; count of bases not matched to a gene: 4. The CDR3 length is 14 residues. From germline, CDR1 is MNHNS and CDR2 SASEGT. The CDR3: CASSEGGGGQPQHF. Written as DNA, the CDR3 is TGTGCCAGCAGTGAAGGAGGGGGCGGCCAGCCCCAGCATTTT.

The chain couples TRBV7-9 to TRBJ1-2; D may be TRBD1 (5 bases). The CDR3 loop spans 13 amino acids. Germline V gives CDR1 SEHNR, CDR2 FQNEAQ (reference sequence). V lost 3 bases, J lost 6 bases, and 11 bases lay in between. CDR3 sequence reads: CASSFKGVHGYTF. The DNA of the CDR3 is TGTGCCAGCAGCTTTAAAGGGGTACATGGCTACACCTTC.

Worth noting for this clonotype: A much larger clonotype is one base distant, so this may be a read error. The chain is built from TRBV12-3 or TRBV12-4 and TRBJ2-1, with a possible D match to TRBD2 (6 bases). This CDR3 spans 13 amino acids. The CDR3 nucleotides read TGTGCCAGCAGCTTGACGACTAGTTATGAGCAGATCTTC. Its translation: CASSLTTSYEQIF.

V and J are TRBV27 and TRBJ2-7; 8 nucleotides agree with TRBD1. The CDR3 totals 14 residues. Germline lookup yields CDR1 MNHEY and CDR2 SMNVEV (reference sequence). Losses at the gene ends were 6 bases for V and 5 bases for J; bases not matched to a gene: 9. The CDR3 DNA follows: TGTGCCAGCAGGCCTCGGACAGGGTACCACGAGCAGTACGTC. Translating gives CASRPRTGYHEQYV.

J is TRBJ1-2 and V is TRBV20-1, with D unresolved. Trimming took off 1 base at V and 4 bases at J, with 13 bases between the two ends. The CDR3 covers 14 residues. Germline CDR1 DFQATT, CDR2 SNEGSKA (reference sequence). The CDR3 sequence: CSARGRPEGYGYTF. The CDR3 nucleotides are TGCAGTGCTAGAGGCAGGCCAGAGGGCTATGGCTACACCTTC.

This clonotype was seen only a few times. The V call is TRBV10-2, the J call TRBJ1-1, with D unresolved. The V end was cut by 3 bases, the J end by 1 base, with 9 bases between. The CDR3 runs 14 residues. CDR1 is WSHSY, CDR2 SAAADI, per germline. The CDR3 spells CASSEYGSNTEAFF. The CDR3 DNA reads TGCGCCAGCAGTGAATACGGGTCGAACACTGAAGCTTTCTTT.

This clonotype was counted between two and nine times. This rearrangement joins TRBV14 to TRBJ2-2; TRBD2 is a possible D gene (6 bases). The CDR3 totals 17 residues. The V gene's germline CDR1 is SGHDN and CDR2 FVKESK. Trimming cost V 1 base and J 4 bases, with 16 bases left between them. As DNA, the CDR3 is TGTGCCAGCAGCCAAGTCCCCTCACTAGCCGCCACCGGGGAGCTGTTTTTT. It encodes CASSQVPSLAATGELFF.

With regard to this clonotype: Relative to the germline gene, one junction end is altered; a read error may explain this. The chain links TRBV12-3 or TRBV12-4 to TRBJ2-5; 12 bases line up with TRBD2. CDR3 length: 16 amino acids. As DNA, the CDR3 is TGTGCCAGCAGTGTAACTAGCGGGGGGCTTCAAGGGACCCAGTACTTC. This gives the protein CASSVTSGGLQGTQYF.

As regards this clonotype: A much more abundant neighbour one base away suggests this may be a read error. The chain couples TRBV12-3 or TRBV12-4 to TRBJ2-1, with TRBD1 matching over 9 bases. The CDR3 extends over 16 amino acids. CDR3 amino acids: CVSSPRGTGRFGEQFF. CDR3 coding DNA: TGTGTCAGCAGCCCCCGAGGGACAGGGAGGTTCGGTGAGCAGTTCTTC.

The J gene is TRBJ2-2, the V gene TRBV27, with TRBD2 as a possible D gene (5 bases). The CDR3 covers 14 residues. Germline loops: CDR1 MNHEY, CDR2 SMNVEV (reference sequence). Trimming pared 1 base from V and 6 bases from J, leaving 9 bases between. The CDR3 spells CASSLWKGAGELFF. In DNA, the CDR3 is TGTGCCAGCAGTTTATGGAAGGGAGCCGGGGAGCTGTTTTTT.

This clonotype has at least ten counts. The CDR3 sequence is CAILRQTSGNTIYF. Here the CDR3 DNA reads TGTGCCATCCTAAGACAGACATCTGGAAACACCATATATTTT. The rearrangement joins TRBV10-3 to TRBJ1-3; D possibly corresponds to TRBD1 (5 bases). Between the trimmed V and J ends, which lost 8 bases and 1 base, there was a span of 12 bases. The germline gives CDR1 ENHRY, CDR2 SYGVKD. The CDR3 is made up of 14 amino acids.